These 15 T cell receptor beta chains were all obtained from the same sample, sequenced in a study of identical twins. TCRdb passed the 5' RACE reads through MiXCR, listing each CDR3 protein once. The sample consists of about 1.7 million distinct CDR3 sequences, less than 35% of them appearing once. Sequencing was done on a sample of cord blood. These receptors were collected from a newborn girl in good health.

The chain carries TRBV4-2 and TRBJ2-7, with D unresolved. This CDR3 is 14 amino acids long. V was shortened by 0 bases and J by 2 bases, with 8 bases between the two germline ends. CDR1 is LGHNA and CDR2 is YNFKEQ in the germline V gene. CDR3 in DNA: TGTGCCAGCAGCCAAGATCCCAACCCCTACGAGCAGTACTTC. Its translation is CASSQDPNPYEQYF.

The V gene is TRBV5-4, the J gene TRBJ1-1; 7 positions match TRBD1. The germline V gene has CDR1 SGHNT and CDR2 YYREEE (reference sequence). This CDR3 region has 13 residues. J lost 5 bases, V lost 10 bases, and 11 bases had no gene match. In nucleotides, the CDR3 is TGTGCCGGCCTCAACGACAGGGCTACTGAAGCTTTCTTT. Its translation: CAGLNDRATEAFF.

This clonotype was detected a few times. The chain is built from TRBV6-5 and TRBJ2-5; 10 nucleotides line up with TRBD1. The CDR3 covers 16 residues. The junction had 11 bases not matched to a gene; V was cut back by 6 bases and J by 4 bases. Germline loops: CDR1 MNHEY, CDR2 SVGAGI. CDR3: CASSFGDRGLGETQYF. DNA for the CDR3: TGTGCCAGCAGCTTCGGGGACAGGGGTTTAGGAGAGACCCAGTACTTC.

The V and J genes are TRBV5-1 and TRBJ2-3, with 8 nucleotides matching TRBD2. The CDR3 sequence is 14 residues long. J gave up 6 bases and V 4 bases, and 7 bases lay outside the gene matches. The germline gives CDR1 SGHRS, CDR2 YFSETQ. The CDR3 nucleotides are TGCGCCAGCAGCATCGGGACTAGGGCCGATACGCAGTATTTT. Residues: CASSIGTRADTQYF.

The V call is TRBV18, the J call TRBJ1-1; no clear D. Trimming took off 6 bases at V and 11 bases at J, with 16 bases between the two ends. Germline-derived CDR1 and CDR2 are KGHSH and LQKENI. CDR3 length equals 12 residues. The CDR3 nucleotides are TGTGCCAGCTCCCCCCAGAGGGAGGAGGCTTTCTTT. Translation: CASSPQREEAFF.

On this clonotype: A much larger clone sits a single nucleotide away, making a read error possible. This CDR3 is CAISDPGGTASHEQYF. The CDR3 DNA reads as TGTGCCATCAGTGACCCGGGAGGGACAGCCTCCCACGAGCAGTACTTC. This chain uses TRBV10-3 with TRBJ2-7; D possibly corresponds to TRBD2 (8 bases). Germline loops: CDR1 ENHRY, CDR2 SYGVKD. The CDR3 sequence is 16 residues long.

This clonotype came up many times. The chain is built from TRBV6-6 and TRBJ2-3; D is undetermined. Trimming shortened V by 6 bases and J by 2 bases, and 15 bases separated the two germline ends. Looked up from germline, CDR1 is MNHNY and CDR2 is SVGAGI (reference sequence). The CDR3 is made up of 15 amino acids. The CDR3 DNA reads as TGTGCCAGCAGCCGAGACTTCCTCGACACAGATACGCAGTATTTT. This sequence encodes CASSRDFLDTDTQYF.

The chain is built from TRBV19 and TRBJ2-7; maybe TRBD2 (5 bases). Deletions cut 7 bases from V and 3 bases from J, with 13 bases between. Germline assignment: CDR1 LNHDA and CDR2 SQIVND (reference sequence). This CDR3 region has 13 residues. The CDR3 reads CASIKRLRYEQYF. The CDR3 nucleotides are TGTGCCAGTATCAAGCGGCTCCGCTACGAGCAGTACTTC.

This clonotype has a handful of counts. The chain joins TRBV12-3 or TRBV12-4 to TRBJ2-1, with 7 bases fitting TRBD1. There are 15 residues in the CDR3. Losses at the gene ends were 5 bases for V and 2 bases for J; bases not matched to a gene: 6. The CDR3: CASSPTGSTYNEQFF. The CDR3 bases are TGTGCCAGCAGTCCGACAGGGAGCACCTACAATGAGCAGTTCTTC.

The genes are TRBV20-1 and TRBJ1-5, with D tentatively TRBD1 (5 bases). Germline V gives CDR1 DFQATT, CDR2 SNEGSKA (reference sequence). The CDR3 runs to 13 residues. V gave up 3 bases and J gave up 5 bases, with 11 bases separating them. CDR3 sequence reads: CSARGVAHQPQHF. As DNA, the CDR3 is TGCAGTGCTAGGGGGGTTGCTCATCAGCCCCAGCATTTT.

V and J are TRBV13 and TRBJ2-3; 8 bases are a match to TRBD2. There are 21 residues in the CDR3. The V gene end was trimmed by 5 bases and the J gene end by 4 bases; junction bases not matched to a gene: 26. Germline CDR1 is PRHDT and CDR2 is FYEKMQ (reference sequence). Written as DNA, the CDR3 is TGTGCCAGCAGCACAAACCCCACCGGGACTAGGCGCAAATCTTCCCCAGATACGCAGTATTTT. As protein: CASSTNPTGTRRKSSPDTQYF.

This clonotype has just one count. The J gene is TRBJ2-3, the V gene TRBV7-9, with 10 bases aligning to TRBD2. With 1 base clipped from V and 2 bases from J, the junction kept 6 bases outside the gene matches. This CDR3 is built from 17 residues. Looked up from germline, CDR1 is SEHNR and CDR2 is FQNEAQ (reference sequence). CDR3 sequence: CASSLGGSGRPTDTQYF. CDR3 in DNA: TGTGCCAGCAGCTTAGGGGGTAGCGGGAGGCCCACAGATACGCAGTATTTT.

This clonotype was observed at least ten times. V gene TRBV7-9 combines with J gene TRBJ2-7; TRBD1 matches at 9 bases. The CDR3 runs to 14 residues. The germline V gene has CDR1 SEHNR and CDR2 FQNEAQ (reference sequence). V shed 4 bases, J shed 4 bases, and the junction held 5 bases outside the gene matches. CDR3: CASSSMDRGYEQYF. The DNA of the CDR3 is TGTGCCAGCAGCTCTATGGACAGGGGATACGAGCAGTACTTC.

The V and J genes are TRBV3-1 and TRBJ2-5, with TRBD1 as a possible D gene (6 bases). This CDR3 region has 14 residues. The germline V gene has CDR1 LGHDT and CDR2 YNNKEL (reference sequence). The V gene lost 0 bases and the J gene lost 11 bases, with 16 bases spanning the gap. The CDR3 here is CASSQDYRVGEQYF. In DNA form, the CDR3 reads TGTGCCAGCAGCCAAGATTACAGGGTCGGTGAGCAGTACTTC.

This clonotype appeared once. This sequence joins TRBV6-1 and TRBJ1-2; TRBD1 aligns across 7 bases. This CDR3 comprises 16 residues. Germline V gene lookup returns CDR1 MNHNS and CDR2 SASEGT. The V gene end was trimmed by 2 bases and the J gene end by 2 bases; junction bases not matched to a gene: 8. CDR3: CASSERDSQRNYGYTF. The DNA for the CDR3 is TGTGCCAGCAGTGAAAGGGACAGCCAAAGAAACTATGGCTACACCTTC.